This passage covers 18 T cell receptor beta chains from one sample sequenced in a study of identical twins. TCRdb analysed the 5' RACE reads with MiXCR anew, one entry per CDR3 protein. Altogether hundreds of thousands of distinct CDR3 sequences are present, approximately 7% being singletons, with the ten largest covering more than 3%. A further study also used this sample, focusing on yellow fever vaccine responses in identical twins.

Sequenced: memory (CD45RO+) T cells sorted from blood. The receptors shown here come from a young woman in good health.

In its sample, this clonotype was seen many times. The genes are TRBV7-3 and TRBJ2-2, with 7 bases lining up with TRBD2. V lost 5 bases, J lost 3 bases, and 3 bases stayed unmatched. The CDR3 sequence is 14 residues long. Germline assignment: CDR1 SGHTA and CDR2 FQGTGA. The CDR3, as DNA: TGTGCCAGCAGCCCCACTAGCGACACCGGGGAGCTGTTTTTT. Translated: CASSPTSDTGELFF. The full variable domain, with the rest looked up from reference TRBV7-3 and TRBJ2-2, is GAGVSQTPSNKVTEKGKYVELRCDPISGHTALYWYRQSLGQGPEFLIYFQGTGAADDSGLPNDRFFAVRPEGSVSTLKIQRTERGDSAVYLCASSPTSDTGELFFGEGSRLTVL.

V usage is TRBV9 and J usage is TRBJ2-2; maybe TRBD2 (6 bases). Germline V gene sequence: CDR1 SGDLS, CDR2 YYNGEE. The CDR3 has 17 amino acids. Trimming removed 0 bases from V and 0 bases from J, with 12 bases in between. The CDR3 DNA is TGTGCCAGCAGCGTAGGAGGGGCGGGGTCGAACACCGGGGAGCTGTTTTTT. Amino acids: CASSVGGAGSNTGELFF.

There are many counts of this clonotype. The gene calls are TRBV5-1 and TRBJ2-7, with a weak D call TRBD2 (5 bases). In germline, CDR1 is SGHRS, CDR2 YFSETQ. The CDR3 length is 17 residues. The V end lost 4 bases, the J end lost 6 bases, and 26 bases lay between the germline ends. As DNA, the CDR3 is TGCGCCAGCAGCGGCAAATATAGTGAGACTACTCTCGGCGAGCAGTACTTC. It codes for CASSGKYSETTLGEQYF.

The rearrangement links TRBV3-1 to TRBJ1-6; 7 bases line up with TRBD1. The CDR3 contains 13 residues. Germline V CDR1 and CDR2: LGHDT, YNNKEL (reference sequence). Trimming removed 2 bases from V and 10 bases from J; junction bases left unmatched: 2. The CDR3 sequence is CASSQQGGSPLHF. The CDR3 DNA reads as TGTGCCAGCAGCCAACAGGGGGGATCACCCCTCCACTTT. The full variable domain, with the rest looked up from reference TRBV3-1 and TRBJ1-6, is DTAVSQTPKYLVTQMGNDKSIKCEQNLGHDTMYWYKQDSKKFLKIMFSYNNKELIINETVPNRFSPKSPDKAHLNLHINSLELGDSAVYFCASSQQGGSPLHFGNGTRLTVT.

This clonotype was picked up many times. V and J are TRBV20-1 and TRBJ2-7, with D unclear. Germline V lookup: CDR1 DFQATT, CDR2 SNEGSKA (reference sequence). Trimming left V 8 bases short and J 5 bases short, with 13 bases between. The CDR3 length is 11 residues. CDR3 region: CSILGRHEQYV. CDR3 DNA: TGCAGTATCCTAGGGCGGCACGAGCAGTACGTC.

J is TRBJ2-5 and V is TRBV11-2; possible D gene TRBD1, 5 bases. This CDR3 comprises 13 residues. V lost 5 bases to trimming and J lost 4 bases, with 11 bases between them. Germline values: CDR1 SGHAT, CDR2 FQNNGV. Written as DNA, the CDR3 is TGTGCCAGCAGCCACCTAGGGGCAGAGACCCAGTACTTC. Protein: CASSHLGAETQYF.

This chain connects TRBV7-2 to TRBJ2-3; D remains ambiguous. V lost 2 bases and J 2 bases, leaving 8 bases between the germline ends. Germline CDR1 is SGHTA and CDR2 is FQGNSA. The CDR3 runs 14 residues. The CDR3 sequence: CASSLLADTDTQYF. Here the CDR3 DNA reads TGTGCCAGCAGCTTATTGGCGGACACAGATACGCAGTATTTT.

This clonotype turned up a few times. The rearrangement links TRBV5-1 to TRBJ2-7; 9 bases are a match to TRBD2. V dropped 5 bases and J dropped 6; count of bases not matched to a gene: 9. Germline V gene sequence: CDR1 SGHRS, CDR2 YFSETQ. The CDR3 contains 14 residues. The CDR3 nucleotides read TGCGCCAGCAGTCCAGGTCTAGCGGGAACCGAGCAGTACTTC. The encoded protein is CASSPGLAGTEQYF.

The chain employs TRBV20-1 and TRBJ2-1; 8 nucleotides agree with TRBD2. V trimming: 2 bases; J trimming: 10 bases; junction bases outside the gene matches: 4. The CDR3 spans 12 residues. CDR1 and CDR2 (germline): DFQATT, SNEGSKA (reference sequence). CDR3 in amino acids: CSARLRLAEQFF. CDR3 DNA: TGCAGTGCTAGACTACGACTAGCGGAGCAGTTCTTC.

In this sample, this clonotype turned up many times. The V gene is TRBV12-3 or TRBV12-4, the J gene TRBJ1-2; 8 nucleotides line up with TRBD1. The CDR3 extends over 14 amino acids. The V gene end was trimmed by 6 bases and the J gene end by 4 bases; junction bases not matched to a gene: 7. CDR3: CASSTGQGGYGYTF. The CDR3 coding sequence is TGTGCCAGCAGCACCGGACAGGGAGGCTATGGCTACACCTTC.

V is TRBV12-3 or TRBV12-4 and J is TRBJ2-5, with D uncertain. Trimming took 3 bases from V and 5 from J, leaving 10 bases between them. The CDR3 is made up of 13 amino acids. The CDR3 bases are TGTGCCAGCAGTTTGTCCCATAAGGAGACCCAGTACTTC. Translating gives CASSLSHKETQYF.

This clonotype was counted many times. V gene TRBV20-1 combines with J gene TRBJ1-6; 9 bases match TRBD1. V was pared by 3 bases and J by 10 bases, with 7 bases of the junction left unmatched. CDR1 and CDR2 from the germline V gene are DFQATT and SNEGSKA (reference sequence). The CDR3 length is 14 residues. The CDR3 DNA reads as TGCAGTGCTAGCAAGGGACAGGGCAGCTCACCCCTCCACTTT. Protein product: CSASKGQGSSPLHF.

A few counts support this clonotype. The gene calls are TRBV5-1 and TRBJ2-7; 7 nucleotides agree with TRBD1. J was trimmed by 6 bases and V by 6 bases; bases with no gene match: 12. Germline assignment: CDR1 SGHRS and CDR2 YFSETQ. The CDR3 sequence is 14 residues long. The CDR3 DNA reads TGCGCCAGCACACCCTCCAGACAGGGTGGCGAGCAGTACTTC. It translates to CASTPSRQGGEQYF.

The table lists this clonotype with many counts. The rearrangement joins TRBV4-1 to TRBJ2-5; D is unresolved. V was cut by 0 bases and J by 7 bases, with 15 bases left in between. CDR1 and CDR2 from the germline V gene are MGHRA and YSYEKL. This CDR3 region has 15 residues. CDR3 loop: CASSQDSGNYGTQYF. Written as DNA, the CDR3 is TGCGCCAGCAGCCAAGATTCGGGTAACTACGGGACCCAGTACTTC.

The CDR3 DNA reads TGCAGTGCTAGAGATGGGGGGACAGGGGGCGATGAGCAGTTCTTC. The encoded protein is CSARDGGTGGDEQFF. The J gene is TRBJ2-1, the V gene TRBV20-1; 12 positions agree with TRBD1. This CDR3 spans 15 amino acids. The V and J ends lost 0 bases and 8 bases, in that order; junction bases with no gene match: 5. Germline V gives CDR1 DFQATT, CDR2 SNEGSKA (reference sequence).

This clonotype has a count of ten or more. This rearrangement joins TRBV3-1 to TRBJ2-1; the match to TRBD2 covers 11 bases. V dropped 4 bases and J dropped 0; count of bases not matched to a gene: 2. Germline V gene lookup returns CDR1 LGHDT and CDR2 YNNKEL (reference sequence). The CDR3 length is 16 residues. CDR3 nucleotide sequence: TGTGCCAGCAGCCGACTAGCGGGGAGCTCCTACAATGAGCAGTTCTTC. This gives the protein CASSRLAGSSYNEQFF.

This clonotype was detected many times. The chain combines TRBV10-3 with TRBJ2-4; D may match TRBD1 or TRBD2 (5 bases each). The CDR3 extends over 14 amino acids. V was trimmed by 2 bases and J by 8 bases, leaving 13 bases between them. Germline V gene data show CDR1 as ENHRY and CDR2 as SYGVKD. CDR3 sequence reads: CAISEPDVGDIQYF. CDR3 in DNA: TGTGCCATCAGTGAGCCAGACGTGGGGGACATTCAGTACTTC.

This rearrangement joins TRBV3-1 to TRBJ2-5; D is ambiguous. Trimming took off 0 bases at V and 5 bases at J, with 19 bases between the two ends. The CDR3 has 17 residues. Germline V CDR1 and CDR2: LGHDT, YNNKEL (reference sequence). CDR3 loop: CASSQEGAGLAKETQYF. The CDR3, as DNA: TGTGCCAGCAGCCAAGAGGGCGCCGGGCTGGCAAAGGAGACCCAGTACTTC.